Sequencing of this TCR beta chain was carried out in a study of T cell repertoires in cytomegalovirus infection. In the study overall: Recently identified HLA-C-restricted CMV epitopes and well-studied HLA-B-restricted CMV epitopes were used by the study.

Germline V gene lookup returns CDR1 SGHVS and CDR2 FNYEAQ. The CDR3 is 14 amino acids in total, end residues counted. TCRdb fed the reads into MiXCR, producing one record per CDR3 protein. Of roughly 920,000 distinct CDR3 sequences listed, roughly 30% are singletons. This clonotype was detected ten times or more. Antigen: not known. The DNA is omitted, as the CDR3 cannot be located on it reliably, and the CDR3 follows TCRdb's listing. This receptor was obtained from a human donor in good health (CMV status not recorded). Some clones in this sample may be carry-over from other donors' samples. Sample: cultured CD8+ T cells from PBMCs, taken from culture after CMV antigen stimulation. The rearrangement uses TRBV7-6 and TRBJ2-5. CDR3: CASSLNFGEETQYF.